The text below deals with one TCR beta chain. Its antigen is not known. The table came from immunoSEQ multiplex PCR; TCRdb's copy has only in-frame clones and leaves some out. The data show millions of clones, around 94% seen once. This sample was taken from a study of shared clonotypes between healthy human individuals. Overall study results and limits: Despite large depth, sorted-subset datasets appeared incompletely sequenced. Sample collection involved blood only; tissue repertoires are likely different.

Trimming took 4 bases from V and 0 from J, leaving 10 bases between them. This CDR3 is built from 14 residues. Per germline, CDR1 MNHEY and CDR2 SVGAGI. The V and J genes are TRBV6-5 and TRBJ2-7, with TRBD2 as a possible D gene (6 bases). The sequencing sample was made of naive CD4+ T cells sorted from blood. This sample's subset: CD45RA+ positively selected. The TCR comes from a man younger than 30 in good health. For the CDR3, the DNA is TGTGCCAGCAGTTTGGTAGCGGACTCCTACGAGCAGTACTTC. It encodes CASSLVADSYEQYF.